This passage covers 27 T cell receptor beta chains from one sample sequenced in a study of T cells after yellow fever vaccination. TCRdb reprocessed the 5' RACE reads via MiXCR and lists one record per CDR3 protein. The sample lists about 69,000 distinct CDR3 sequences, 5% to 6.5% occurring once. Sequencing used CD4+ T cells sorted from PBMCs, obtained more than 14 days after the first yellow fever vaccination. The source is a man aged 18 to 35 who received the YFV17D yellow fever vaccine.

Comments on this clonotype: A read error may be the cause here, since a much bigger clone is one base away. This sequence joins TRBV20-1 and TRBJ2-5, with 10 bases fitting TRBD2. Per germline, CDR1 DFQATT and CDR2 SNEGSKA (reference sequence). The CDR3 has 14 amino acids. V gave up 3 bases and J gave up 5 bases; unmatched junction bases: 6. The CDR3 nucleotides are TGCAGTGCTAGGGCGGGACTAGCGTGGGAGACCCAGTACTTC. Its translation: CSARAGLAWETQYF.

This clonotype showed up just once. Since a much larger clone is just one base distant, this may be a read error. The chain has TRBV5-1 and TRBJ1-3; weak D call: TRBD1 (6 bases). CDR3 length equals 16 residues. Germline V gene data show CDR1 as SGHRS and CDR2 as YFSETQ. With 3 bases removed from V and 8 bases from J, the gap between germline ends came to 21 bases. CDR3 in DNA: TGCGCCAGCAGCTACGACCCGAACGGAGGGGGATACACCATATATTTT. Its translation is CASSYDPNGGGYTIYF.

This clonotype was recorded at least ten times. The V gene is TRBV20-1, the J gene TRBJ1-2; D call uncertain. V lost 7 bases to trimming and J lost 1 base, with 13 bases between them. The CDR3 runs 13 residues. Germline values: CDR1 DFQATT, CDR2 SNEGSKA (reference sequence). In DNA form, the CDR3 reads TGCAGTGTTCGGCAGACTCTTAACTATGGCTACACCTTC. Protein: CSVRQTLNYGYTF.

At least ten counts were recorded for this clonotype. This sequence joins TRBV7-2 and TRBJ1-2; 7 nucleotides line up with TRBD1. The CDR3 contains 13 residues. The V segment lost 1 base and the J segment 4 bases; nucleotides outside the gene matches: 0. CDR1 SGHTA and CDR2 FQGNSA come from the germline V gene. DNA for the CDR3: TGTGCCAGCAGCTTAGGGGACAGCTATGGCTACACCTTC. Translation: CASSLGDSYGYTF. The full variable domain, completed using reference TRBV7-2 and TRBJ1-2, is GAGVSQSPSNKVTEKGKDVELRCDPISGHTALYWYRQSLGQGLEFLIYFQGNSAPDKSGLPSDRFSAERTGGSVSTLTIQRTQQEDSAVYLCASSLGDSYGYTFGSGTRLTVV.

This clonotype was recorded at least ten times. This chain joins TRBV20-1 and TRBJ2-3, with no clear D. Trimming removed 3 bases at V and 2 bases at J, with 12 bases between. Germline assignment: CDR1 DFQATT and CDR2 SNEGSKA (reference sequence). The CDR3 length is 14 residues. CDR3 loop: CSASLGSYTDTQYF. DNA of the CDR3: TGCAGTGCTAGTTTGGGCAGCTACACAGATACGCAGTATTTT.

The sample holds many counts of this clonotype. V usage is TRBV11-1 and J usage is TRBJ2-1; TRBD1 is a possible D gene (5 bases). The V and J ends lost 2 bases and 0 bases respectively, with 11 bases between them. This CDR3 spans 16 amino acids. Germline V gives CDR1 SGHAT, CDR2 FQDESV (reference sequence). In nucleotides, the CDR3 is TGTGCCAGCAGCTTACCGGTTCAGGGCTCCTACAATGAGCAGTTCTTC. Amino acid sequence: CASSLPVQGSYNEQFF.

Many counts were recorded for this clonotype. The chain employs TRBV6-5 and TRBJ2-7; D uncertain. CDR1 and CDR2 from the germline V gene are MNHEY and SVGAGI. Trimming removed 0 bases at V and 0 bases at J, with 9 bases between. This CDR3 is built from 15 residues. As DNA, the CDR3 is TGTGCCAGCAGTTACTCTCTGTCCGGCTCCTACGAGCAGTACGTC. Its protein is CASSYSLSGSYEQYV.

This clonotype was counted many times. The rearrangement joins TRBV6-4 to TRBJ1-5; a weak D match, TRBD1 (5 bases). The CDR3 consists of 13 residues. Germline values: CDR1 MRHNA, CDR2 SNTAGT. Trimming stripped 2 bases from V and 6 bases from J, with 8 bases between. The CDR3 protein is CASSDEGIQPQHF. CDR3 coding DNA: TGTGCCAGCAGTGACGAGGGGATTCAGCCCCAGCATTTT.

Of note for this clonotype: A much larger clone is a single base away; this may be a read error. The CDR3 is CASSPGQGNLSNEKLFF. The CDR3 nucleotides read TGCGCCAGCAGCCCGGGACAGGGGAACCTTTCTAATGAAAAACTGTTTTTT. The chain employs TRBV4-1 and TRBJ1-4; TRBD1 matches at 10 bases. Germline V CDR1 and CDR2: MGHRA, YSYEKL. CDR3 length equals 17 residues. With V trimmed by 4 bases and J by 3 bases, 8 bases remained unmatched.

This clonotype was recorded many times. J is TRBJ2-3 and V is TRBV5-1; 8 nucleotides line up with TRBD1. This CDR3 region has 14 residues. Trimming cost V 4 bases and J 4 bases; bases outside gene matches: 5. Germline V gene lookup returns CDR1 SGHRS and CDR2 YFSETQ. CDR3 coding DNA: TGCGCCAGCAGCCAAGGACAGGGAGCAGATACGCAGTATTTT. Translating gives CASSQGQGADTQYF.

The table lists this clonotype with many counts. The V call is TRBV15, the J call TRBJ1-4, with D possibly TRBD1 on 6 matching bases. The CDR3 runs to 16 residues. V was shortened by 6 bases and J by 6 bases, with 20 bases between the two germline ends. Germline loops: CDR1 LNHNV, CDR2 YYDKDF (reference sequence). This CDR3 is CATRSRPGALDEKLFF. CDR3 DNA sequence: TGTGCCACCAGGTCAAGACCGGGGGCTCTGGATGAAAAACTGTTTTTT.

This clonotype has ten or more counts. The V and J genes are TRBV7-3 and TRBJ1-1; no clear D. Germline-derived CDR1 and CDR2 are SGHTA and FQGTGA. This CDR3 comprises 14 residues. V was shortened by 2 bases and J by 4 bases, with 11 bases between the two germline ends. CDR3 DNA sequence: TGTGCCAGCAGCTTATACCCTGGGATCACTGAAGCTTTCTTT. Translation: CASSLYPGITEAFF. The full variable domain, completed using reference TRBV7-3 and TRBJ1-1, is GAGVSQTPSNKVTEKGKYVELRCDPISGHTALYWYRQSLGQGPEFLIYFQGTGAADDSGLPNDRFFAVRPEGSVSTLKIQRTERGDSAVYLCASSLYPGITEAFFGQGTRLTVV.

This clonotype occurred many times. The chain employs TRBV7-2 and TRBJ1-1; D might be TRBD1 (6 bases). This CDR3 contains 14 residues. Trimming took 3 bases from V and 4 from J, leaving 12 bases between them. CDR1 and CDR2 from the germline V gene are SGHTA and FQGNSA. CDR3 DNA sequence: TGTGCCAGCAGCTTTGGGACACCGGTCACTGAAGCTTTCTTT. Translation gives CASSFGTPVTEAFF.

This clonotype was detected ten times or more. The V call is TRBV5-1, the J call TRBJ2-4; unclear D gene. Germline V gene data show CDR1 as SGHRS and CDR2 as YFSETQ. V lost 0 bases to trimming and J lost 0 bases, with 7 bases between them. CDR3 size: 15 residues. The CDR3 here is CASSLGWLAKNIQYF. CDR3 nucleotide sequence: TGCGCCAGCAGCTTGGGTTGGCTAGCCAAAAACATTCAGTACTTC.

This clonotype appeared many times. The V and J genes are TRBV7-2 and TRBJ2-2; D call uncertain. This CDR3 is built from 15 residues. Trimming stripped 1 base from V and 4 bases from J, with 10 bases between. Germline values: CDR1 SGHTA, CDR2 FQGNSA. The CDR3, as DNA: TGTGCCAGCAGCTTAGTAGGGCTCAGCACCGGGGAGCTGTTTTTT. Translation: CASSLVGLSTGELFF.

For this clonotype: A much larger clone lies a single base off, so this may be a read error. The CDR3: CASSQGRDSEAFF. The CDR3 coding sequence is TGTGCCAGCTCACAGGGTCGGGACTCTGAAGCTTTCTTT. The chain couples TRBV18 to TRBJ1-1; TRBD1 is a possible D gene (5 bases). The CDR3 sequence is 13 residues long. Germline CDR1 and CDR2: KGHSH and LQKENI. V was cut by 4 bases and J by 6 bases, with 12 bases left in between.

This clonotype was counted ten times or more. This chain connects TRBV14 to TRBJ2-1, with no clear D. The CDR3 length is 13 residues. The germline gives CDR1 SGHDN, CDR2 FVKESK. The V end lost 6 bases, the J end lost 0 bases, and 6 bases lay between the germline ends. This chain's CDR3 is CASSANSYNEQFF. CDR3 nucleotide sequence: TGTGCCAGCAGTGCCAACTCCTACAATGAGCAGTTCTTC.

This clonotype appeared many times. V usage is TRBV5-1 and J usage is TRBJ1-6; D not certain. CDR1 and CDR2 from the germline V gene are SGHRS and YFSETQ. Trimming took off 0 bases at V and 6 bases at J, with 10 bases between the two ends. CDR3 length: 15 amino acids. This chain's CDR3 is CASSLDRGSNSPLHF. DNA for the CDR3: TGCGCCAGCAGCTTGGATAGAGGGTCTAATTCACCCCTCCACTTT.

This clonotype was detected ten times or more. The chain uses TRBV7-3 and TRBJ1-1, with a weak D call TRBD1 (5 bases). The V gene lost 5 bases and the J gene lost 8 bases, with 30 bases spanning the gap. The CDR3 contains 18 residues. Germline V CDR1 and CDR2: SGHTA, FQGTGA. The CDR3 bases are TGTGCCAGCAGCATAGGGCCGGGACGGCCAGACTCGGACGCGGAAGCTTTCTTT. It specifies CASSIGPGRPDSDAEAFF. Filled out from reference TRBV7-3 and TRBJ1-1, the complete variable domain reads GAGVSQTPSNKVTEKGKYVELRCDPISGHTALYWYRQSLGQGPEFLIYFQGTGAADDSGLPNDRFFAVRPEGSVSTLKIQRTERGDSAVYLCASSIGPGRPDSDAEAFFGQGTRLTVV.

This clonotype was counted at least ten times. CDR3 sequence: CSATMGRDEQFF. The CDR3 DNA reads TGCAGTGCTACCATGGGGAGGGACGAGCAGTTCTTC. V is TRBV20-1 and J is TRBJ2-1; 7 bases are a match to TRBD2. With 4 bases clipped from V and 10 bases from J, the junction kept 7 bases outside the gene matches. The length of the CDR3 is 12 residues. The germline CDR1 and CDR2 sequences are DFQATT and SNEGSKA (reference sequence).

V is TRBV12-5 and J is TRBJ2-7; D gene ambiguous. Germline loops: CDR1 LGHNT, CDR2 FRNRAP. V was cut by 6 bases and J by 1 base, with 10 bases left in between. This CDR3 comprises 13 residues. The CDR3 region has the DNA TGTGCTAGTGGAAGTACAATTTCCTACGAGCAGTACTTC. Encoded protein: CASGSTISYEQYF.

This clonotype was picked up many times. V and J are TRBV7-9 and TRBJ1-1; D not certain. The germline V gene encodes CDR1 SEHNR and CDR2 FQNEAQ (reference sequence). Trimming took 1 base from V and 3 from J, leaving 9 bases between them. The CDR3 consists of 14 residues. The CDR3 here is CASSLEFRDTEAFF. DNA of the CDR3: TGTGCCAGCAGCTTAGAGTTTAGAGACACTGAAGCTTTCTTT. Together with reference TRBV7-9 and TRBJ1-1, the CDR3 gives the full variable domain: DTGVSQNPRHKITKRGQNVTFRCDPISEHNRLYWYRQTLGQGPEFLTYFQNEAQLEKSRLLSDRFSAERPKGSFSTLEIQRTEQGDSAMYLCASSLEFRDTEAFFGQGTRLTVV.

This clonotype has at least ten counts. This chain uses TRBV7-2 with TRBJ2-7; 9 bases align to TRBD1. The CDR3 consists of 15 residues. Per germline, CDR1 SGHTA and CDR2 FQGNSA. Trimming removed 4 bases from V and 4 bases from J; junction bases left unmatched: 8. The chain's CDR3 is CASSWSGTGSYEQYF. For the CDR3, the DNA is TGTGCCAGCAGCTGGTCCGGGACAGGGTCATACGAGCAGTACTTC.

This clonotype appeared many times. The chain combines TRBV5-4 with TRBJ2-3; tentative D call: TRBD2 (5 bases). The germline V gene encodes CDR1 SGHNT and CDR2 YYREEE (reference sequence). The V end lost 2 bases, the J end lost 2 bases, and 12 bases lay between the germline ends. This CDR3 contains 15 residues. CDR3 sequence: CASSFDGGNTDTQYF. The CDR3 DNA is TGTGCCAGCAGCTTTGACGGAGGAAACACAGATACGCAGTATTTT. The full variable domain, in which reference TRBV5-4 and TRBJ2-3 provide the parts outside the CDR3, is ETGVTQSPTHLIKTRGQQVTLRCSSQSGHNTVSWYQQALGQGPQFIFQYYREEENGRGNFPPRFSGLQFPNYSSELNVNALELDDSALYLCASSFDGGNTDTQYFGPGTRLTVL.

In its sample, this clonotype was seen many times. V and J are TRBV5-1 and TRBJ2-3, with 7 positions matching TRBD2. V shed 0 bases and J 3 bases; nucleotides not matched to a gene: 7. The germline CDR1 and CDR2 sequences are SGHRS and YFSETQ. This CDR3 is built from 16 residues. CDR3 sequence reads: CASSLVPGRGTDTQYF. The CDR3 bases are TGCGCCAGCAGCTTGGTCCCGGGGCGGGGGACAGATACGCAGTATTTT.

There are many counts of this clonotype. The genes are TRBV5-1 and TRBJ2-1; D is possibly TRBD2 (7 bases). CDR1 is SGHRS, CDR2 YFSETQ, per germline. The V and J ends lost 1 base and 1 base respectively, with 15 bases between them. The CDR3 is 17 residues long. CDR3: CASSLMARGPSYNEQFF. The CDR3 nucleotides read TGCGCCAGCAGCTTGATGGCGCGGGGGCCTTCCTACAATGAGCAGTTCTTC.

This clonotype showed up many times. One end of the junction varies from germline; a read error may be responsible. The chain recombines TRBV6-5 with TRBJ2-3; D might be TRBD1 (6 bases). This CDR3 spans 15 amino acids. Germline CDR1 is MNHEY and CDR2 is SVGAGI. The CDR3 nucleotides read TGTGCCAGCAGCTACTGGCAGGGGAGAGGGGATACGCAGTATTTT. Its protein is CASSYWQGRGDTQYF.